This T cell receptor beta chain comes out of a study of a mutant IDH1 vaccine in newly diagnosed glioma. Time point indicated: week 11, during vaccination. In every dose of vaccine, 300 ug of mutant IDH1 20-mer peptide was given alongside topical imiquimod. The V end lost 0 bases, the J end lost 1 base, and 8 bases lay between the germline ends. This CDR3 has 14 amino acids. The germline CDR1 and CDR2 sequences are SGHRS and YFSETQ. Only in-frame clones appear in the TCRdb table, and some are missing; sequencing was by immunoSEQ multiplex PCR. The profile shows some 120,000 clones, around 77% of them singletons. This clone was counted between two and nine times. Its antigen is as yet unknown. This sample includes further DNA sequences coding for the same CDR3.

Specimen: PBMCs, collected from a glioma patient whose treatment included an IDH1 peptide vaccine. The chain joins TRBV5-1 to TRBJ2-7; no firm D call. The receptor comes from a man aged 35 to 55 with glioma. The CDR3 DNA follows: TGCGCCAGCAGCTTGGATAGCTTATCCTACGAGCAGTACTTC. Translating gives CASSLDSLSYEQYF.